This is a list of T cell receptor beta chains from one sample in a study of technical replicates of blood from a few donors. Sequencing used immunoSEQ multiplex PCR; TCRdb keeps in-frame clones, though not all of them. Of 60,000 to 90,000 clones in the sample, nearly 98% are singletons; the top ten hold less than 0.25%. The sequenced material came from T cells isolated from PBMCs. These receptor sequences come from a human donor in good health. The CDR3 runs from the conserved cysteine through the conserved F or W. The D gene is left open where the match is weak. Clone size appears in some rows only: once, few, many, or a class for an expanded clone.

15	TRBV5-8	.	TRBJ2-7	TRBD1	CASSLPWTGNYEQYF	TGTGCCAGCAGCCTGCCCTGGACAGGGAACTACGAGCAGTACTTC
14	TRBV11-2	.	TRBJ1-4	.	CASSTARTNEKLFF	TGTGCCAGCAGCACGGCTAGGACTAATGAAAAACTGTTTTTT
14	TRBV15	once	TRBJ2-3	.	CATSRGGDTDTQYF	TGTGCCACCAGCAGAGGGGGGGACACAGATACGCAGTATTTT
14	TRBV10-1	.	TRBJ2-1	.	CASSETDTYNEQFF	TGCGCCAGCAGTGAGACCGACACATACAATGAGCAGTTCTTC
16	TRBV10-3	.	TRBJ1-1	.	CAISESPGLRNTEAFF	TGTGCCATCAGTGAGTCGCCAGGGTTGAGGAACACTGAAGCTTTCTTT
14	TRBV7-9	.	TRBJ2-1	TRBD2	CASSLGASGRSEFF	TGTGCCAGCAGCTTAGGAGCTAGCGGGAGATCGGAGTTCTTC
14	TRBV6-6	.	TRBJ1-5	.	CASSITGTGQPQHF	TGTGCCAGCAGCATCACAGGGACGGGTCAGCCCCAGCATTTT
15	TRBV28	.	TRBJ1-4	TRBD1	CASSSPGQINEKLFF	TGTGCCAGCAGTTCACCGGGACAGATAAATGAAAAACTGTTTTTT
12	TRBV5-6	.	TRBJ2-1	.	CASSLTVNEQFF	TGTGCCAGCAGCTTAACAGTCAATGAGCAGTTCTTC
15	TRBV5-1	once	TRBJ2-2	.	CASSPREGRSGELFF	TGCGCCAGCAGCCCCCGTGAGGGTCGGTCCGGGGAGCTGTTTTTT
15	TRBV11-3	.	TRBJ2-1	TRBD2	CASSLRGGRGGEQFF	TGTGCCAGCAGCTTAAGGGGAGGGCGCGGAGGTGAGCAGTTCTTC
17	TRBV9	.	TRBJ2-3	.	CASSVARDVTLSDTQYF	TGTGCCAGCAGCGTAGCCCGGGATGTTACCCTATCTGATACGCAGTATTTT
12	TRBV6-5	.	TRBJ1-2	.	CASSYPTGINTF	TGTGCCAGCAGTTATCCCACAGGGATAAACACCTTC
16	TRBV30	.	TRBJ1-4	TRBD1	CAWSRRQGLTNEKLFF	TGTGCCTGGAGCCGTAGACAGGGTTTAACTAATGAAAAACTGTTTTTT
16	TRBV5-5	.	TRBJ2-2	.	CASSLTGIVGTGELFF	TGTGCCAGCAGCCTTACAGGAATCGTCGGCACCGGGGAGCTGTTTTTT
13	TRBV9	.	TRBJ1-6	.	CASSVSGNSPLHF	TGTGCCAGCAGCGTATCGGGGAATTCACCCCTCCACTTT
17	TRBV11-2	.	TRBJ2-5	TRBD2	CASSLKTSGGLLETQYF	TGTGCCAGCAGCCTGAAGACTAGCGGGGGGCTACTAGAGACCCAGTACTTC
15	TRBV9	once	TRBJ2-7	.	CASSVEPAAHYEQYF	TGTGCCAGCAGCGTAGAGCCAGCGGCCCACTACGAGCAGTACTTC
16	TRBV2	.	TRBJ2-1	.	CASSEQVAQDTNEQFF	TGTGCCAGCAGCGAGCAGGTGGCGCAGGACACGAATGAGCAGTTCTTC
11	TRBV7-9	.	TRBJ2-1	.	CASSPYNEQFF	TGTGCCAGCAGCCCATACAATGAGCAGTTCTTC
12	TRBV6-1	once	TRBJ2-7	.	CASRETVYEQYF	TGTGCCAGCAGGGAGACAGTCTACGAGCAGTACTTC
14	TRBV4-2	.	TRBJ1-2	.	CASSQEDRAGGYTF	TGTGCCAGCAGCCAAGAGGATAGGGCGGGGGGCTACACCTTC
14	TRBV25-1	.	TRBJ1-1	TRBD1	CASRGQAKNTEAFF	TGTGCCAGCAGGGGACAGGCAAAAAACACTGAAGCTTTCTTT
18	TRBV7-3	.	TRBJ2-7	TRBD2	CASSLRNSPSGAFYEQYF	TGTGCCAGCAGCTTGAGGAACAGTCCGAGCGGGGCCTTCTACGAGCAGTACTTC
11	TRBV28	.	TRBJ2-1	.	CASSNGNEQFF	TGTGCCAGCAGTAACGGCAATGAGCAGTTCTTC
15	TRBV10-3	.	TRBJ2-5	TRBD2	CAIRKGLALAETQYF	TGTGCCATCAGAAAGGGACTAGCTTTGGCCGAGACCCAGTACTTC
16	TRBV5-4	.	TRBJ2-4	TRBD2	CASSPGGGTAKNIQYF	TGTGCCAGCAGCCCCGGGGGGGGGACAGCCAAAAACATTCAGTACTTC
13	TRBV5-1	.	TRBJ1-2	.	CASSLGVVNGYTF	TGCGCCAGCAGCTTGGGAGTGGTCAATGGCTACACCTTC
16	TRBV4-1	.	TRBJ2-7	.	CASSQEALGGGNEQYF	TGCGCCAGCAGCCAAGAGGCGTTAGGGGGCGGGAACGAGCAGTACTTC
13	TRBV7-2	once	TRBJ1-2	TRBD1	CASSPRTGDGYTF	TGTGCCAGCAGCCCAAGGACAGGGGATGGCTACACCTTC
15	TRBV9	.	TRBJ1-2	.	CASSFTQGGINGYTF	TGTGCCAGCAGCTTCACCCAAGGGGGAATTAATGGCTACACCTTC
12	TRBV2	.	TRBJ2-7	.	CASRLTAYEQYF	TGTGCCAGCAGACTAACGGCTTACGAGCAGTACTTC
15	TRBV5-6	.	TRBJ1-5	.	CASSSQGSSNQPQHF	TGTGCCAGCAGCTCACAGGGATCCAGCAATCAGCCCCAGCATTTT
15	TRBV2	.	TRBJ2-2	.	CASSLDSSATGELFF	TGTGCCAGCAGCCTGGACTCGTCGGCCACCGGGGAGCTGTTTTTT
13	TRBV2	.	TRBJ1-1	TRBD1	CASRTGVLTEAFF	TGTGCCAGCAGGACAGGGGTTCTGACTGAAGCTTTCTTT
15	TRBV19	.	TRBJ1-2	.	CARKINRDLGYGYTF	TGTGCCAGAAAAATAAACAGGGATCTCGGCTATGGCTACACCTTC
11	TRBV20-1	.	TRBJ2-3	.	CSASSTDTQYF	TGCAGTGCTTCCTCCACAGATACGCAGTATTTT
16	TRBV11-3	.	TRBJ2-2	.	CASSLSLASSTGELFF	TGTGCCAGCAGCTTATCCCTAGCTTCGAGCACCGGGGAGCTGTTTTTT
19	TRBV19	.	TRBJ2-7	.	CASSTRGGRYDEPPYEQYF	TGTGCCAGTAGTACCCGGGGTGGACGTTACGATGAGCCGCCCTACGAGCAGTACTTC
15	TRBV27	.	TRBJ2-1	TRBD1	CASSLTGGIYNEQFF	TGTGCCAGCAGTTTAACAGGGGGCATCTACAATGAGCAGTTCTTC
18	TRBV27	.	TRBJ2-5	TRBD1	CASSYPGTETPTQETQYF	TGTGCCAGCAGTTACCCTGGGACAGAAACACCAACTCAAGAGACCCAGTACTTC
14	TRBV9	.	TRBJ1-1	.	CASSADRMNTEAFF	TGTGCCAGCAGTGCCGACAGGATGAACACTGAAGCTTTCTTT
14	TRBV11-2	.	TRBJ1-1	.	CASSSLGTQIEAFF	TGTGCCAGCAGCTCGCTCGGGACTCAAATTGAAGCTTTCTTT
11	TRBV10-2	.	TRBJ2-7	.	CASSTGTFSYF	TGCGCCAGCAGCACAGGTACCTTCTCCTACTTC
15	TRBV6-1	.	TRBJ2-1	TRBD2	CASSDRSGGNNEQFF	TGTGCCAGCAGTGACAGGAGCGGGGGGAACAATGAGCAGTTCTTC
14	TRBV7-9	.	TRBJ1-5	.	CASSLGGRSQPQHF	TGTGCCAGCAGCTTAGGAGGGCGGAGTCAGCCCCAGCATTTT
18	TRBV4-1	.	TRBJ1-6	.	CASSHKETESSYNSPLHF	TGCGCCAGCAGCCATAAAGAGACGGAGAGCTCCTATAATTCACCCCTCCACTTT
16	TRBV4-1	.	TRBJ1-1	.	CASSRPAGQTNTEAFF	TGCGCCAGCAGCCGACCCGCAGGACAGACGAACACTGAAGCTTTCTTT
17	TRBV7-9	.	TRBJ2-7	TRBD2	CASSLLGLADNSYEQYF	TGTGCCAGCAGCTTACTTGGACTAGCGGATAATTCCTACGAGCAGTACTTC
15	TRBV10-1	.	TRBJ2-1	.	CASSISGGVDNEQFF	TGCGCCAGCAGTATTAGCGGTGGTGTGGACAATGAGCAGTTCTTC
16	TRBV6-1	.	TRBJ2-1	TRBD2	CASSGFLAGGSDEQFF	TGTGCCAGCAGTGGTTTCCTAGCGGGAGGAAGCGATGAGCAGTTCTTC
14	TRBV30	.	TRBJ1-4	.	CAWTGAEANEKLFF	TGTGCCTGGACAGGGGCTGAGGCTAATGAAAAACTGTTTTTT
16	TRBV15	.	TRBJ2-1	TRBD2	CATSRVGAGEEFEQFF	TGTGCCACCAGCAGAGTGGGAGCGGGAGAGGAGTTCGAGCAGTTCTTC
13	TRBV7-9	.	TRBJ2-5	TRBD1	CASSRDRAETQYF	TGTGCCAGCAGCCGGGACAGGGCCGAGACCCAGTACTTC
16	TRBV6-1	.	TRBJ2-7	.	CASREQPGQPTYEQYF	TGTGCCAGCAGAGAACAACCGGGACAACCGACCTACGAGCAGTACTTC
11	TRBV20-1	.	TRBJ1-2	.	CSASLQEGYTF	TGCAGTGCTAGTCTTCAGGAAGGCTACACCTTC
16	TRBV28	.	TRBJ2-3	.	CASSWNWAGSANTQYF	TGTGCCAGCAGTTGGAATTGGGCGGGGTCTGCTAATACGCAGTATTTT
18	TRBV7-9	.	TRBJ2-7	TRBD1	CASSLVVTGTGAPSEQYF	TGTGCCAGCAGCTTAGTGGTCACCGGGACAGGGGCACCATCCGAGCAGTACTTC
12	TRBV29-1	.	TRBJ1-2	TRBD1	CSVPDRGYGYTF	TGCAGCGTGCCAGACAGGGGCTATGGCTACACCTTC
19	TRBV5-1	.	TRBJ1-1	TRBD1	CASSLDPQSRGPALTEAFF	TGCGCCAGCAGCTTGGATCCCCAGAGTAGGGGGCCGGCCCTTACTGAAGCTTTCTTT